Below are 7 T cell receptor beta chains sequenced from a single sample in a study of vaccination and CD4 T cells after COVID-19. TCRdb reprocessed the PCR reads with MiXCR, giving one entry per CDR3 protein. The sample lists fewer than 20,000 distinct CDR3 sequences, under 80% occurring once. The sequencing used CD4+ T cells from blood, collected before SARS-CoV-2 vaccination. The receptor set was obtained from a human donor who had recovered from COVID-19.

CDR3 coding DNA: TGTGCCAGCAGCCCACGGGCAGGGACGCATTCACCCCTCCACTTT. It translates to CASSPRAGTHSPLHF. The chain joins TRBV5-4 to TRBJ1-6, with D possibly being TRBD1 (5 bases). The germline V gene has CDR1 SGHNT and CDR2 YYREEE (reference sequence). V lost 4 bases, J lost 8 bases, and 16 bases lay in between. This CDR3 spans 15 amino acids.

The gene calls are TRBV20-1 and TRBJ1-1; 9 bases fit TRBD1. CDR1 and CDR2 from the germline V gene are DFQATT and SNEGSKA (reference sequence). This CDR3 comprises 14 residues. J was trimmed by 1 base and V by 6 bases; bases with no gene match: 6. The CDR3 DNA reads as TGCAGTGCAAAAACAGGGGGCGGGAACACTGAAGCTTTCTTT. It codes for CSAKTGGGNTEAFF.

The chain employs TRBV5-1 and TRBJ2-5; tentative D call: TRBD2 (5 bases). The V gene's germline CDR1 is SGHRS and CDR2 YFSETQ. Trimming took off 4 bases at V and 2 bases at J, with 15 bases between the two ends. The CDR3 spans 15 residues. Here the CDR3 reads CASSPSGMGQETQYF. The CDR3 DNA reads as TGCGCCAGCAGCCCTTCCGGGATGGGACAAGAGACCCAGTACTTC.

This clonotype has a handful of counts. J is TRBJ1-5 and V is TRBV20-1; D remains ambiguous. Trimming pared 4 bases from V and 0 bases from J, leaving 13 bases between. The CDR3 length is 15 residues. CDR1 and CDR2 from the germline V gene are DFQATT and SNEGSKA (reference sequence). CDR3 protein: CSATAGMNSNQPQHF. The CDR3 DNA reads TGCAGTGCTACAGCTGGGATGAATAGCAATCAGCCCCAGCATTTT.

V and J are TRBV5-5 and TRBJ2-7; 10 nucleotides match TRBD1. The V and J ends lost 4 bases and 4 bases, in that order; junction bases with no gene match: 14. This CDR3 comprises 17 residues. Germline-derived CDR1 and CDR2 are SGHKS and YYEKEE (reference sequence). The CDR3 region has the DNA TGTGCCAGCAGCCGCTTGACCTCCGGGACAGGGGCGTACGAGCAGTACTTC. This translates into CASSRLTSGTGAYEQYF.

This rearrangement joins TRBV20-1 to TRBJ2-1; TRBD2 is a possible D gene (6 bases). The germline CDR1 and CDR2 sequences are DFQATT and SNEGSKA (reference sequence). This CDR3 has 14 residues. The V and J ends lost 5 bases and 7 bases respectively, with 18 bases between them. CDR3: CSAPGLGGRNEQFF. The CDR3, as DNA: TGCAGTGCTCCCGGACTGGGGGGAAGGAATGAGCAGTTCTTC.

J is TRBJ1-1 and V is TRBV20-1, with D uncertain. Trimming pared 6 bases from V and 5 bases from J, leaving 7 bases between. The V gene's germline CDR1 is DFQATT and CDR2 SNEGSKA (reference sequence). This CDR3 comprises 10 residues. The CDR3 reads CSAARTEAFF. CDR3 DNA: TGCAGTGCGGCGCGAACTGAAGCTTTCTTT.